A selection of T cell receptor beta chains follows, all from one sample in a study of identical twins. TCRdb analysed the 5' RACE reads with MiXCR anew, one entry per CDR3 protein. The sample holds over 550,000 distinct CDR3 sequences, 7.1% seen once. These sequences were also reported in another study, on yellow fever vaccine responses in identical twins.

The sample taken for sequencing was PBMCs. All receptors derive from a woman between 18 and 29 years old in good health. Both conserved end residues are trimmed from each CDR3. The D gene is left open where the match is weak.

ASSAPGTSGVEQY TRBV5-6 TRBD2 TRBJ2-7
ASRGREANTGELF TRBV6-1 TRBD2 TRBJ2-2
SALSGTSVNEQY TRBV20-1 TRBD2 TRBJ2-7
SGRRASNEKLF TRBV20-1 NA TRBJ1-4
ASRERLAGVFTGELF TRBV5-1 TRBD2 TRBJ2-2
ASSLALGTGGSDTQY TRBV7-8 TRBD1 TRBJ2-3
SHKEAQGSSYNEQF TRBV29-1 NA TRBJ2-1
ASSPREYGYT TRBV12-3/TRBV12-4 NA TRBJ1-2
ASSFRNDDGGANVLT TRBV11-2 NA TRBJ2-6
ASSPGQRTGNEQF TRBV7-9 NA TRBJ2-1
SVDRGDTGELF TRBV29-1 NA TRBJ2-2
SVEIQVYGYT TRBV29-1 NA TRBJ1-2
ASSLTGGNEQF TRBV6-2/TRBV6-3 TRBD1 TRBJ2-1
ASSQVIGTPTYEQY TRBV3-1 NA TRBJ2-7
SGGEFRNTEAF TRBV29-1 NA TRBJ1-1
ASRMGQGDTGELF TRBV6-1 TRBD1 TRBJ2-2
SARTMASLTGELF TRBV20-1 NA TRBJ2-2
ATRTGWDTQY TRBV10-3 TRBD1 TRBJ2-3
ASSSAPPLH TRBV12-3/TRBV12-4 NA TRBJ1-6
ASSLGTASSPLH TRBV12-3/TRBV12-4 TRBD1 TRBJ1-6
ASSSRDRSTGELF TRBV7-3 NA TRBJ2-2
SVVDRDRGHEQY TRBV29-1 TRBD1 TRBJ2-7
ASSVRDRINQPQH TRBV28 TRBD1 TRBJ1-5
ASSTGTGGEAF TRBV6-1 TRBD1 TRBJ1-1
ASSPSRWGPGNEQF TRBV3-1 NA TRBJ2-1
ASSELSGDYRPNTGELF TRBV25-1 NA TRBJ2-2
ASSHSTSGEQF TRBV4-1 TRBD2 TRBJ2-1
SVEARSKQF TRBV29-1 NA TRBJ2-1
ASSLSGSQPQH TRBV5-1 NA TRBJ1-5
ASSLGRTSTQY TRBV12-3/TRBV12-4 TRBD2 TRBJ2-3
ASSQGMGRSPLH TRBV3-1 NA TRBJ1-6
ASSQVGQLQPQH TRBV4-1 NA TRBJ1-5
ASSPTQGSYNEQF TRBV5-1 NA TRBJ2-1
ASSYRAGGNEQF TRBV6-5 NA TRBJ2-1
ASSQVENEQF TRBV3-1 NA TRBJ2-1
ASSQGIRGGGAF TRBV3-1 NA TRBJ1-1
ASSSDSFSYNEQF TRBV7-8 NA TRBJ2-1
AIHRTTSNQPQH TRBV10-3 NA TRBJ1-5
ASSLEGTNTEAF TRBV5-1 NA TRBJ1-1
ASRTELAGVNEQF TRBV4-1 TRBD2 TRBJ2-1
ASSASGSGPYEQY TRBV6-1 TRBD2 TRBJ2-7
ASSQVMETQY TRBV3-1 NA TRBJ2-5
ASKQGAGGNTIY TRBV2 TRBD1 TRBJ1-3
ASSLGNTGHEQF TRBV12-3/TRBV12-4 NA TRBJ2-1
ASKGENDYGYT TRBV2 NA TRBJ1-2
ASTRSGQFGEKLF TRBV12-3/TRBV12-4 NA TRBJ1-4
ASSLAGFSYGYT TRBV5-1 NA TRBJ1-2
ASSRGQGMTETQY TRBV7-9 TRBD1 TRBJ2-5
ASSLNRDSYGYT TRBV5-1 NA TRBJ1-2